Listed here are 20 T cell receptor beta chains from one sample, sequenced in a study of blood T cells in healthy people across ages (dated by TCRdb to about 2015). Libraries were made using 5' RACE. Data came from an Illumina HiSeq 2500. The second PCR ran for roughly 6 to 11 cycles and used a J-beta primer mix along with a sample-barcoded 5' primer. The public reads were reanalyzed by TCRdb: fastp trimming at Q25, MiXCR alignment, in-frame beta chains only. Rows with one shared CDR3 protein collapse into an entry with the most common genes and DNA. In all, the sample holds about a million distinct CDR3 sequences, and 35% to 40% of those were seen once. The top ten hold around 13% of the sample. The sample taken for sequencing was blood. These receptors originate from a man younger than 35 in good health.

In DNA, the CDR3 is TGTGCCAGCGGGACACATCCCTACGAGCAGTACTTC. Translated, it gives CASGTHPYEQYF. This sequence joins TRBV6-5 and TRBJ2-7, with D possibly being TRBD1 (6 bases). This CDR3 has 12 residues. V was cut by 8 bases and J by 2 bases, with 10 bases left in between. The germline V gene encodes CDR1 MNHEY and CDR2 SVGAGI.

This chain joins TRBV12-3 or TRBV12-4 and TRBJ2-7; tentatively, D is TRBD1 (5 bases). The CDR3 has 12 residues. The V end was cut by 7 bases, the J end by 7 bases, with 14 bases between. The CDR3 nucleotides read TGTGCCAGCACCGACAGCTACAATGAGCAGTACTTC. Protein: CASTDSYNEQYF.

The chain couples TRBV3-1 to TRBJ2-4, with D perhaps matching TRBD2 (5 bases). Per the germline V gene, CDR1 is LGHDT and CDR2 is YNNKEL (reference sequence). The CDR3 is 17 residues long. Trimming cost V 0 bases and J 0 bases, with 12 bases left between them. The CDR3 DNA follows: TGTGCCAGCAGCCAAGATCTTGCCAGCGGAGCCAAAAACATTCAGTACTTC. Its protein product is CASSQDLASGAKNIQYF.

The chain is built from TRBV20-1 and TRBJ1-1; D perhaps matches TRBD1 (5 bases). CDR1 is DFQATT and CDR2 is SNEGSKA in the germline V gene (reference sequence). Between the trimmed V and J ends, which lost 6 bases and 1 base, there was a span of 15 bases. The CDR3 contains 14 residues. CDR3 nucleotides: TGCAGTGCCCGGAGAGGGGCAGAGAACACTGAAGCTTTCTTT. Residues: CSARRGAENTEAFF.

V and J are TRBV7-2 and TRBJ2-7, with no clear D. The CDR3 spans 14 residues. Germline CDR1 and CDR2: SGHTA and FQGNSA. V lost 1 base and J 3 bases, leaving 10 bases between the germline ends. In DNA, the CDR3 is TGTGCCAGCAGCTTAGTGAGGCAGCACTACGAGCAGTACTTC. It is translated as CASSLVRQHYEQYF.

V and J are TRBV6-2 or TRBV6-3 and TRBJ2-5, with a possible D match to TRBD2 (6 bases). CDR1 and CDR2 (germline): MNHEY, SVGEGT. Trimming removed 2 bases from V and 4 bases from J, with 17 bases in between. The CDR3 length is 16 residues. CDR3 nucleotide sequence: TGTGCCAGCAGTTACGATGTGACTAGTCGCTTAGAGACCCAGTACTTC. Its translation is CASSYDVTSRLETQYF.

The chain employs TRBV27 and TRBJ2-6; D might be TRBD2 (7 bases). Germline CDR1 MNHEY, CDR2 SMNVEV (reference sequence). Trimming pared 8 bases from V and 4 bases from J, leaving 15 bases between. CDR3 size: 15 residues. The CDR3 DNA is TGTGCCAGCTCCAAAGGGGGGGACGGGGCCAACGTCCTGACTTTC. Its protein is CASSKGGDGANVLTF.

This clonotype has just a few counts. This chain uses TRBV9 with TRBJ1-2; D is perhaps TRBD1 (5 bases). This CDR3 comprises 14 residues. The germline V gene has CDR1 SGDLS and CDR2 YYNGEE. The ends were cut back, 4 bases at V and 5 bases at J, with 15 bases in the middle. Here the CDR3 reads CASSPSGGTYGYTF. In DNA, the CDR3 is TGTGCCAGCAGCCCTAGCGGGGGAACTTATGGCTACACCTTC. The whole variable domain, remainder taken from reference TRBV9 and TRBJ1-2, is DSGVTQTPKHLITATGQRVTLRCSPRSGDLSVYWYQQSLDQGLQFLIQYYNGEERAKGNILERFSAQQFPDLHSELNLSSLELGDSALYFCASSPSGGTYGYTFGSGTRLTVV.

Only a few counts were recorded for this clonotype. The chain combines TRBV9 with TRBJ2-3; perhaps TRBD2 as D (6 bases). The CDR3 has 16 residues. V lost 0 bases and J lost 1, with 12 bases in between. Germline loops: CDR1 SGDLS, CDR2 YYNGEE. CDR3 residues: CASSVGNSGGTDTQYF. The DNA for the CDR3 is TGTGCCAGCAGCGTAGGAAATAGCGGTGGCACAGATACGCAGTATTTT.

The V call is TRBV12-3 or TRBV12-4, the J call TRBJ2-7, with 7 nucleotides matching TRBD1. The CDR3 is 12 residues long. V trimming: 5 bases; J trimming: 5 bases; junction bases outside the gene matches: 3. This CDR3 reads CASSLGTDEQYF. The CDR3 nucleotides read TGTGCCAGCAGTCTAGGGACAGACGAGCAGTACTTC.

V gene TRBV20-1 combines with J gene TRBJ1-5; 10 nucleotides line up with TRBD1. The CDR3 has 14 residues. Germline V gene data show CDR1 as DFQATT and CDR2 as SNEGSKA (reference sequence). The V and J ends lost 5 bases and 6 bases, in that order; junction bases with no gene match: 7. CDR3 DNA: TGCAGTGCTGGTCTGGGGACAGGGGCTCAGCCCCAGCATTTT. This translates into CSAGLGTGAQPQHF.

This chain connects TRBV27 to TRBJ2-2; 10 nucleotides agree with TRBD2. The CDR3 has 16 residues. Germline CDR1 is MNHEY and CDR2 is SMNVEV (reference sequence). V lost 3 bases to trimming and J lost 5 bases; unmatched junction nucleotides: 6. CDR3 in amino acids: CASSFGLAGATGELFF. The CDR3 DNA reads as TGTGCCAGCAGTTTCGGTCTAGCGGGGGCAACCGGGGAGCTGTTTTTT.

V is TRBV9 and J is TRBJ2-1; TRBD1 matches 9 bases. The germline CDR1 and CDR2 sequences are SGDLS and YYNGEE. The CDR3 extends over 16 amino acids. The V and J ends lost 3 bases and 4 bases, in that order; junction bases with no gene match: 8. This CDR3 reads CASSAAGTGYYNEQFF. The CDR3 DNA follows: TGTGCCAGCAGCGCCGCCGGGACAGGGTATTACAATGAGCAGTTCTTC. The full variable domain, its missing parts supplied by reference TRBV9 and TRBJ2-1, is DSGVTQTPKHLITATGQRVTLRCSPRSGDLSVYWYQQSLDQGLQFLIQYYNGEERAKGNILERFSAQQFPDLHSELNLSSLELGDSALYFCASSAAGTGYYNEQFFGPGTRLTVL.

The J gene is TRBJ1-5, the V gene TRBV6-2 or TRBV6-3, with D perhaps matching TRBD1 (6 bases). The CDR3 length is 15 residues. CDR1 and CDR2 (germline): MNHEY, SVGEGT. Trimming removed 6 bases from V and 2 bases from J, with 14 bases in between. CDR3 DNA sequence: TGTGCCAGCAGGTACAGGGCATTAGGCAATCAGCCCCAGCATTTT. This sequence encodes CASRYRALGNQPQHF.

The chain joins TRBV20-1 to TRBJ1-1, with 7 bases identical to TRBD1. This CDR3 is built from 14 residues. In germline, CDR1 is DFQATT, CDR2 SNEGSKA (reference sequence). V lost 4 bases, J lost 1 base, and 6 bases stayed unmatched. CDR3 in amino acids: CSAIPGTANTEAFF. The CDR3 DNA follows: TGCAGTGCTATACCCGGGACAGCGAACACTGAAGCTTTCTTT.

The table lists this clonotype with a few counts. The chain couples TRBV4-2 to TRBJ1-4, with 8 bases identical to TRBD1. CDR3 length: 15 amino acids. In germline, CDR1 is LGHNA, CDR2 YNFKEQ. The J segment lost 5 bases and the V segment lost 0 bases, leaving 2 bases of the junction unmatched. CDR3 sequence: CASSQDTGGNEKLFF. Here the CDR3 DNA reads TGTGCCAGCAGCCAAGATACAGGGGGGAATGAAAAACTGTTTTTT.

Comments on this clonotype: One end of the junction does not line up with germline, which may come from a read error. J is TRBJ2-2 and V is TRBV7-2, with unresolved D. Germline CDR1 is SGHTA and CDR2 is FQGNSA. The CDR3 runs 12 residues. In nucleotides, the CDR3 is TGTGCCAACAGCTTTGGGATCGGGGAGCTGTTTTTT. Translating gives CANSFGIGELFF.

Only a few counts were recorded for this clonotype. The chain is built from TRBV9 and TRBJ2-7; 9 positions match TRBD2. The J segment lost 5 bases and the V segment lost 6 bases, leaving 12 bases of the junction unmatched. CDR1 is SGDLS, CDR2 YYNGEE, per germline. This CDR3 contains 15 residues. The CDR3 here is CASNPTGTSWDEQYF. The CDR3 DNA follows: TGTGCCAGCAATCCAACCGGGACTAGCTGGGACGAGCAGTACTTC.

In its sample, this clonotype was seen once. The J gene is TRBJ1-6, the V gene TRBV5-1; 9 bases line up with TRBD1. The CDR3 sequence is 13 residues long. Germline lookup yields CDR1 SGHRS and CDR2 YFSETQ. V dropped 9 bases and J dropped 7; count of bases not matched to a gene: 5. This chain's CDR3 is CATGTGMNSPLHF. The CDR3 DNA sequence: TGCGCCACCGGGACAGGGATGAATTCACCCCTCCACTTT.

The V call is TRBV5-6, the J call TRBJ2-7; D is ambiguous. The germline V and J ends were trimmed by 2 bases and 3 bases, with 9 bases remaining between them. The CDR3 runs to 13 residues. Germline V gives CDR1 SGHDT, CDR2 YYEEEE. CDR3 sequence reads: CASSFVGLYEQYF. DNA of the CDR3: TGTGCCAGCAGCTTCGTGGGTCTCTACGAGCAGTACTTC.